These 27 T cell receptor beta chains were sequenced from one sample in a study of early T cells in non-severe SARS-CoV-2 infection. TCRdb re-called the 5' RACE reads through MiXCR, storing one row per CDR3 protein. The profile covers 40,000 to 50,000 distinct CDR3 sequences, with 5.4% appearing a single time and about 4.9% taken by the ten largest. The sample consisted of whole blood, taken at baseline. The receptors were sampled from an adult who was a healthcare worker with PCR-confirmed SARS-CoV-2 infection or an uninfected control (not recorded which).

This clonotype was seen a few times. The rearrangement links TRBV27 to TRBJ2-3, with D perhaps being TRBD1 or TRBD2 (6 bases each). CDR3 size: 16 residues. Looked up from germline, CDR1 is MNHEY and CDR2 is SMNVEV (reference sequence). With 5 bases removed from V and 9 bases from J, the gap between germline ends came to 24 bases. CDR3 sequence: CASSLTGFRSGATQYF. The CDR3 nucleotides read TGTGCCAGCAGTCTGACGGGCTTCCGCTCGGGGGCCACGCAGTATTTT.

This clonotype has at least ten counts. V usage is TRBV5-1 and J usage is TRBJ1-1; D gene unclear. The CDR3 consists of 13 residues. Germline V gene data show CDR1 as SGHRS and CDR2 as YFSETQ. Trimming left V 0 bases short and J 1 base short, with 4 bases between. CDR3 amino acids: CASSLEGNTEAFF. In DNA, the CDR3 is TGCGCCAGCAGCTTGGAAGGGAACACTGAAGCTTTCTTT.

The chain employs TRBV6-5 and TRBJ2-7; D possibly corresponds to TRBD2 (6 bases). The CDR3 has 16 residues. Trimming removed 3 bases at V and 0 bases at J, with 15 bases between. Germline V CDR1 and CDR2: MNHEY, SVGAGI. CDR3 DNA sequence: TGTGCCAGCAGTTATGCCGGCGGGATGGTCTCCTACGAGCAGTACTTC. Its protein product is CASSYAGGMVSYEQYF.

This clonotype was seen many times. CDR3 loop: CASSPGFDQETQYF. Written as DNA, the CDR3 is TGTGCCAGCAGCCCCGGGTTCGACCAAGAGACCCAGTACTTC. The rearrangement links TRBV7-9 to TRBJ2-5; D is ambiguous. V was pared by 5 bases and J by 0 bases, with 10 bases between. Germline V gene sequence: CDR1 SEHNR, CDR2 FQNEAQ (reference sequence). The length of the CDR3 is 14 residues.

This clonotype was counted only a few times. J is TRBJ2-6 and V is TRBV29-1, with 11 bases matching TRBD2. The ends lost 7 bases at V and 1 base at J; junction bases unmatched: 6. The CDR3 consists of 16 residues. Germline-derived CDR1 and CDR2 are SQVTM and ANQGSEA. CDR3 DNA: TGCAGCGCCGGGACTAGCGGTCTGTCTGGGGCCAACGTCCTGACTTTC. Residues: CSAGTSGLSGANVLTF. Full variable domain (remainder filled in from reference TRBV29-1 and TRBJ2-6): SAVISQKPSRDICQRGTSLTIQCQVDSQVTMMFWYRQQPGQSLTLIATANQGSEATYESGFVIDKFPISRPNLTFSTLTVSNMSPEDSSIYLCSAGTSGLSGANVLTFGAGSRLTVL.

This clonotype occurred a few times. The rearrangement uses TRBV5-1 and TRBJ2-3; 7 nucleotides match TRBD1. CDR1 is SGHRS, CDR2 YFSETQ, per germline. The J segment lost 6 bases and the V segment lost 0 bases, leaving 10 bases of the junction unmatched. The CDR3 contains 16 residues. The CDR3 protein is CASSLAWGRGSDTQYF. The CDR3 DNA reads as TGCGCCAGCAGCTTGGCCTGGGGCAGGGGGTCCGATACGCAGTATTTT.

At least ten counts were recorded for this clonotype. The chain uses TRBV7-2 and TRBJ1-2; 10 bases line up with TRBD1. This CDR3 is built from 16 residues. V was pared by 4 bases and J by 4 bases, with 9 bases of the junction left unmatched. Germline V CDR1 and CDR2: SGHTA, FQGNSA. This CDR3 reads CASSSGTGVARYGYTF. As DNA, the CDR3 is TGTGCCAGCAGCTCCGGGACAGGGGTTGCCCGCTATGGCTACACCTTC.

The V and J genes are TRBV29-1 and TRBJ2-1; TRBD2 matches at 14 bases. The V gene's germline CDR1 is SQVTM and CDR2 ANQGSEA. V shed 5 bases and J 9 bases; nucleotides not matched to a gene: 3. This CDR3 is 13 amino acids long. The CDR3 here is CSVPGLAGGEQFF. CDR3 bases: TGCAGCGTTCCCGGACTAGCGGGAGGTGAGCAGTTCTTC.

In this sample, this clonotype turned up many times. J is TRBJ1-2 and V is TRBV7-2; TRBD1 aligns across 9 bases. This CDR3 has 14 residues. V was pared by 5 bases and J by 3 bases, with 4 bases of the junction left unmatched. Germline V CDR1 and CDR2: SGHTA, FQGNSA. Here the CDR3 reads CASSEWTGDYGYTF. CDR3 coding DNA: TGTGCCAGCAGCGAATGGACAGGGGACTATGGCTACACCTTC.

This clonotype was counted at least ten times. The rearrangement joins TRBV20-1 to TRBJ2-3; TRBD1 agrees at 9 bases. V shed 3 bases and J 1 base; nucleotides not matched to a gene: 5. The germline CDR1 and CDR2 sequences are DFQATT and SNEGSKA (reference sequence). The CDR3 runs to 15 residues. This CDR3 reads CSASYRGQGTDTQYF. DNA of the CDR3: TGCAGTGCTAGTTACAGGGGGCAAGGCACAGATACGCAGTATTTT.

This clonotype was counted ten times or more. This chain connects TRBV28 to TRBJ2-7; D ambiguous. The CDR3 has 18 amino acids. CDR1 and CDR2 (germline): MDHEN, SYDVKM. The V and J ends lost 5 bases and 3 bases respectively, with 26 bases between them. The CDR3 bases are TGTGCCAGCAGTCCACCATACGGTACGTCACAGCGTCACTACGAGCAGTACTTC. Residues: CASSPPYGTSQRHYEQYF.

This clonotype showed up just a few times. The rearrangement joins TRBV10-3 to TRBJ2-2, with 11 bases aligning to TRBD2. V lost 3 bases to trimming and J lost 6 bases; unmatched junction nucleotides: 6. The germline gives CDR1 ENHRY, CDR2 SYGVKD. The CDR3 runs to 16 residues. The CDR3 reads CAISDQLAGEAGELFF. In DNA, the CDR3 is TGTGCCATCAGTGACCAACTAGCGGGAGAGGCCGGGGAGCTGTTTTTT.

This clonotype occurred many times. This chain connects TRBV10-1 to TRBJ2-7, with D possibly TRBD1 on 6 matching bases. The V end lost 2 bases, the J end lost 1 base, and 9 bases lay between the germline ends. CDR1 and CDR2 (germline): WNHNN, SYGVQD (reference sequence). This CDR3 contains 14 residues. CDR3 residues: CASSEGQRSYEQYF. CDR3 DNA sequence: TGCGCCAGCAGTGAGGGACAGCGATCCTACGAGCAGTACTTC.

The chain links TRBV10-1 to TRBJ2-5; no firm D call. Germline loops: CDR1 WNHNN, CDR2 SYGVQD (reference sequence). V was pared by 2 bases and J by 5 bases, with 15 bases between. The CDR3 is 15 residues long. CDR3 DNA: TGCGCCAGCAGTGAGGCTAGTGGGCGATCGGAGACCCAGTACTTC. Its protein is CASSEASGRSETQYF.

The J gene is TRBJ1-2, the V gene TRBV4-1; D remains ambiguous. This CDR3 contains 14 residues. V lost 4 bases and J 4 bases, leaving 13 bases between the germline ends. Germline CDR1 and CDR2: MGHRA and YSYEKL. CDR3 bases: TGCGCCAGCAGCCCCTTCGGCCTAGGCTATGGCTACACCTTC. Translating it yields CASSPFGLGYGYTF.

This clonotype was observed a handful of times. The chain combines TRBV19 with TRBJ1-4; D is possibly TRBD1 (6 bases). The V gene's germline CDR1 is LNHDA and CDR2 SQIVND (reference sequence). V was clipped by 7 bases and J by 8 bases, with 11 bases between them. The CDR3 runs to 12 residues. CDR3: CASTGGLEKLFF. CDR3 coding DNA: TGTGCCAGTACTGGGGGCCTGGAAAAACTGTTTTTT.

This clonotype was seen repeatedly, ten times or more. CDR3 nucleotides: TGTGCCAGCAGCTCCCCCGACTTGGGTCCTGGAAACACCATATATTTT. Encoded protein: CASSSPDLGPGNTIYF. The chain carries TRBV7-2 and TRBJ1-3; no clear D. Germline CDR1 and CDR2: SGHTA and FQGNSA. Trimming stripped 4 bases from V and 2 bases from J, with 15 bases between. The CDR3 runs 16 residues.

In its sample, this clonotype was seen many times. The chain is built from TRBV11-2 and TRBJ2-1; TRBD2 aligns across 7 bases. From germline, CDR1 is SGHAT and CDR2 FQNNGV. V was clipped by 4 bases and J by 3 bases; unmatched bases: 15. The CDR3 contains 18 residues. CDR3 amino acids: CASSSRVTAGIDYNEQFF. The CDR3 DNA reads as TGTGCCAGCAGCTCCCGGGTTACAGCGGGAATAGACTACAATGAGCAGTTCTTC.

The chain carries TRBV7-6 and TRBJ1-3, with 7 bases identical to TRBD1. Germline lookup yields CDR1 SGHVS and CDR2 FNYEAQ. V shed 1 base, J shed 4 bases, and the junction held 19 bases outside the gene matches. This CDR3 is 20 amino acids long. The CDR3 reads CASSLEHNRGRGLPGNTIYF. The CDR3 DNA is TGTGCCAGCAGCTTAGAACACAACAGGGGAAGGGGATTACCCGGAAACACCATATATTTT.

This clonotype has just a few counts. The chain recombines TRBV5-5 with TRBJ1-3, with D unclear. The CDR3 is made up of 15 amino acids. From germline, CDR1 is SGHKS and CDR2 YYEKEE (reference sequence). V was shortened by 4 bases and J by 1 base, with 12 bases between the two germline ends. The CDR3 loop reads CASSPLGGSGNTIYF. Here the CDR3 DNA reads TGTGCCAGCAGCCCTCTTGGAGGTTCTGGAAACACCATATATTTT. The full variable domain, rest sourced from reference TRBV5-5 and TRBJ1-3, is DAGVTQSPTHLIKTRGQQVTLRCSPISGHKSVSWYQQVLGQGPQFIFQYYEKEERGRGNFPDRFSARQFPNYSSELNVNALLLGDSALYLCASSPLGGSGNTIYFGEGSWLTVV.

At least ten counts were recorded for this clonotype. For the CDR3, the DNA is TGTGCCAGCAGTTACTCCTCCTTAACAGGGGTTGGGGGCTACACCTTC. Translated: CASSYSSLTGVGGYTF. The chain employs TRBV6-5 and TRBJ1-2; 7 nucleotides match TRBD1. J lost 8 bases, V lost 0 bases, and 12 bases had no gene match. Germline lookup yields CDR1 MNHEY and CDR2 SVGAGI. There are 16 residues in the CDR3.

This clonotype was counted a few times. This chain connects TRBV27 to TRBJ2-5, with TRBD2 identical over 12 bases. Trimming at V came to 5 bases and at J to 0 bases, leaving 7 bases not matched to a gene. The CDR3 totals 17 residues. Germline V lookup: CDR1 MNHEY, CDR2 SMNVEV (reference sequence). The CDR3 DNA is TGTGCCAGCAGTCCAGGACTAGCGGGACCGTACCAAGAGACCCAGTACTTC. Protein product: CASSPGLAGPYQETQYF.

This clonotype appeared a few times. This chain links TRBV18 with TRBJ1-2; no firm D call. The CDR3 covers 12 residues. CDR1 is KGHSH and CDR2 is LQKENI in the germline V gene. Trimming took off 2 bases at V and 4 bases at J, with 5 bases between the two ends. Here the CDR3 DNA reads TGTGCCAGCTCACCAGTCGCCTATGGCTACACCTTC. The encoded protein is CASSPVAYGYTF.

This clonotype appeared many times. The V call is TRBV29-1, the J call TRBJ1-2; weak D call: TRBD1 (6 bases). CDR1 is SQVTM and CDR2 is ANQGSEA in the germline V gene. V was pared by 3 bases and J by 7 bases, with 21 bases between. The CDR3 contains 15 residues. The CDR3 coding sequence is TGCAGCGTTGATAGTACAGGGACCGTCGATAGTGGCTACACCTTC. This encodes CSVDSTGTVDSGYTF.

This clonotype has a handful of counts. The chain couples TRBV30 to TRBJ2-1; TRBD2 might be the D (5 bases). CDR3 size: 15 residues. Germline V gene data show CDR1 as GTSNPN and CDR2 as SVGIG (reference sequence). V shed 0 bases and J shed 3 bases, with 12 bases lying between them. This CDR3 reads CAWSVGGRDYNEQFF. The CDR3 DNA follows: TGTGCCTGGAGTGTGGGCGGCCGGGACTACAATGAGCAGTTCTTC.

Ten or more counts support this clonotype. The chain links TRBV3-1 to TRBJ1-1; D unclear. CDR3 length: 15 residues. V was pared by 1 base and J by 6 bases, with 15 bases between. The germline gives CDR1 LGHDT, CDR2 YNNKEL (reference sequence). DNA for the CDR3: TGTGCCAGCAGCCAAGGCTTAGGCTCCCCAGCTGAAGCTTTCTTT. Translating gives CASSQGLGSPAEAFF.

This clonotype was seen at least ten times. The gene calls are TRBV10-1 and TRBJ2-7; no clear D. Germline V gene data show CDR1 as WNHNN and CDR2 as SYGVQD (reference sequence). This CDR3 region has 13 residues. Trimming left V 8 bases short and J 1 base short, with 12 bases between. CDR3 nucleotides: TGCGCCAGCGCGGCAGTGGGGTCCTACGAGCAGTACTTC. Its translation is CASAAVGSYEQYF.